This TCR beta chain derives from a study of T cell changes during pregnancy in multiple sclerosis. The CDR3 is 15 residues long. J lost 3 bases, V lost 4 bases, and 5 bases had no gene match. Per the germline V gene, CDR1 is MDHEN and CDR2 is SYDVKM. Only in-frame clones appear in the TCRdb table, and some are missing; sequencing was by immunoSEQ multiplex PCR. The table lists approximately 71,000 clones, roughly 92% of them singletons. This receptor was taken from a female donor with multiple sclerosis, enrolled in a pregnancy study. V usage is TRBV28 and J usage is TRBJ2-7; TRBD1 matches 11 bases. The sample in question was peripheral blood, obtained in the third trimester of pregnancy. CDR3 loop: CASSWGDRGVYEQYF. CDR3 coding DNA: TGTGCCAGCAGTTGGGGGGACAGGGGGGTCTACGAGCAGTACTTC.